Listed below are T cell receptor beta chains from one sample, sequenced in a study of blood T cell repertoires in COVID-19. Sequenced by immunoSEQ multiplex PCR; TCRdb stores in-frame clones only, minus some. This sample has approximately 330,000 clones; 80% to 90% occur once, and the top ten carry around 4%. Sequenced sample: PBMCs or T cells enriched from blood (not recorded which). Receptors originate from a woman aged 40 to 50 with acute COVID-19. The CDR3 runs from the conserved cysteine through the conserved F or W. D genes are given only for firm matches. Only part of the rows carry a size: once, few, many, or a class if the clone is expanded.

d_call j_call clone_size v_call cdr3_aa cdr3_nt
- TRBJ1-4 - TRBV2 CASQQGMANEKLFF TGTGCCAGCCAACAGGGTATGGCTAATGAAAAACTGTTTTTT
- TRBJ2-5 once TRBV29-1 CSVETTRTAQETQYF TGCAGCGTTGAGACGACCCGGACAGCGCAAGAGACCCAGTACTTC
TRBD1 TRBJ2-1 - TRBV27 CASSLFRQGGYNEQFF TGTGCCAGCAGTTTATTCCGACAGGGGGGTTACAATGAGCAGTTCTTC
TRBD1 TRBJ1-1 - TRBV7-3 CASSLRGKTSEAFF TGTGCCAGCAGCCTCAGGGGGAAAACTTCTGAAGCTTTCTTT
- TRBJ1-4 - TRBV19 CASSRSQGLGEKLFF TGTGCCAGTAGCCGTTCTCAGGGACTGGGTGAAAAACTGTTTTTT
TRBD1 TRBJ2-7 - TRBV6-5 CASSYRDRAYEQYF TGTGCCAGCAGTTATCGGGACAGGGCTTACGAGCAGTACTTC
- TRBJ2-7 - TRBV3-1/TRBV3-2 CASSQDFTSSYEQYF TGTGCCAGCAGCCAAGACTTTACCAGTTCCTACGAGCAGTACTTC
- TRBJ1-1 - TRBV5-6 CASSLRDEAFF TGTGCCAGCAGCTTGCGGGATGAAGCTTTCTTT
- TRBJ1-2 - TRBV18 CASSPSPGDYGYTF TGTGCCAGCTCACCAAGCCCGGGGGACTATGGCTACACCTTC
- TRBJ1-5 - TRBV9 CASSVGSGPREPQHF TGTGCCAGCAGCGTAGGTTCAGGGCCAAGGGAGCCCCAGCATTTT
- TRBJ2-3 - TRBV6-5 CASSPSLDTQYF TGTGCCAGCAGCCCCTCTTTGGATACGCAGTATTTT
TRBD2 TRBJ2-1 - TRBV5-1 CASSLGERLAGGPGLGYNEQFF TGCGCCAGCAGCTTGGGCGAGCGACTAGCGGGAGGGCCAGGCCTAGGGTACAATGAGCAGTTCTTC
- TRBJ1-2 - TRBV27 CASSLAAGSHGYTF TGTGCCAGCAGTTTAGCGGCAGGGTCCCATGGCTACACCTTC
TRBD1 TRBJ1-3 once TRBV28 CASSPGGFGNTIYF TGTGCCAGCAGTCCAGGGGGTTTTGGAAACACCATATATTTT
TRBD1 TRBJ1-1 few TRBV6-5 CASSAITTGGTEAFF TGTGCCAGCAGCGCTATAACTACAGGGGGCACTGAAGCTTTCTTT
TRBD1 TRBJ2-5 - TRBV13 CASSSEGLGQKQETQYF TGTGCCAGCAGCTCCGAAGGGTTGGGACAGAAACAAGAGACCCAGTACTTC
- TRBJ2-2 - TRBV5-8 CASSLPGDHTGELFF TGTGCCAGCAGCTTGCCAGGGGATCACACCGGGGAGCTGTTTTTT
TRBD2 TRBJ2-1 once TRBV7-3 CASSLFPGASGGANPHREQFF TGTGCCAGCAGCCTATTCCCTGGGGCTAGCGGGGGGGCCAATCCCCACAGGGAGCAGTTCTTC
TRBD1 TRBJ1-1 - TRBV6-5 CASSFTGTGGQAFF TGTGCCAGCAGTTTCACCGGGACAGGGGGTCAAGCTTTCTTT
- TRBJ1-2 - TRBV11-2 CASSWRGWGNYGYTF TGTGCCAGCAGCTGGAGGGGTTGGGGTAACTATGGCTACACCTTC
- TRBJ2-2 once TRBV27 CASSRMGRSALTGELFF TGTGCCAGCAGTAGGATGGGGCGTTCAGCTCTCACCGGGGAGCTGTTTTTT
TRBD1 TRBJ2-3 - TRBV7-9 CASSWGQGYTDTQYF TGTGCCAGCAGCTGGGGACAGGGGTACACAGATACGCAGTATTTT
TRBD2 TRBJ2-2 - TRBV4-3 CASSQDRGTSGIPTGELFF TGCGCCAGCAGCCAAGATAGGGGGACTAGCGGGATTCCCACCGGGGAGCTGTTTTTT
TRBD1 TRBJ2-7 - TRBV7-9 CASSPRTGRGSYEQYF TGTGCCAGCAGCCCAAGGACAGGAAGGGGCTCCTACGAGCAGTACTTC
- TRBJ1-1 - TRBV7-2 CASSLGGANTEAFF TGTGCCAGCAGCTTAGGAGGAGCGAACACTGAAGCTTTCTTT
- TRBJ2-3 - TRBV19 CASSRMDTQYF TGTGCCAGTTCCAGGATGGATACGCAGTATTTT
- TRBJ2-5 - TRBV19 CASSLIPDSGQETQYF TGTGCCAGTAGTCTCATTCCCGACAGTGGGCAAGAGACCCAGTACTTC
TRBD1 TRBJ1-6 - TRBV18 CASSPTGQGNSPLHF TGTGCCAGCTCACCAACCGGACAGGGGAATTCACCCCTCCACTTT
TRBD1 TRBJ1-1 - TRBV5-4 CASSLPQGGPEAFF TGTGCCAGCAGCTTACCCCAGGGGGGTCCTGAAGCTTTCTTT